This T cell receptor beta chain is drawn from a study of cytomegalovirus exposure and HLA in healthy donors. Study-level points and caveats: HLA allele associations emerged for about 16,000 TCR beta sequences in a later analysis, at 0.05 false discovery rate.

Looked up from germline, CDR1 is SGHRS and CDR2 is YFSETQ. CDR3 size: 15 residues. V dropped 4 bases and J dropped 1; count of bases not matched to a gene: 6. The PCR ran on 60 Vbeta and 13 Jbeta primers. Clones were read by immunoSEQ multiplex PCR, and TCRdb kept only the in-frame ones, dropping some. Of fewer than 80,000 clones listed, roughly 69% are singletons. To note about this clone: Its matching antigen is unknown.

Sequencing used PBMCs. This clonotype was sampled from a woman aged 50 to 60 in good health and CMV-seropositive. The chain employs TRBV5-1 and TRBJ1-1; 8 positions match TRBD1. The CDR3 DNA follows: TGCGCCAGCAGCAGGACAGGGCTAGGGAACACTGAAGCTTTCTTT. It encodes CASSRTGLGNTEAFF.